These T cell receptor beta chains were read from a single sample in a study of cytomegalovirus exposure and HLA in healthy donors. Assay: immunoSEQ multiplex PCR; the TCRdb copy retains only in-frame clones and omits some. The sample has roughly 250,000 clones; over 70% are singletons. Sequencing input: PBMCs. These receptors all come from a girl aged 2-10 years in good health and CMV-seronegative. CDR3s include the opening cysteine and the closing phenylalanine or tryptophan. A D gene is named only where the DNA matches it firmly. The size field is filled for only some rows; it gives once, few, many or a size class.

CDR3,DNA,size,D,J,V
CASVGGGSTDTQYF,TGTGCCAGCGTCGGGGGAGGTAGCACAGATACGCAGTATTTT,NA,NA,TRBJ2-3,TRBV27
CASSLTGSYGYTF,TGTGCCAGCAGCTTGACAGGGTCCTATGGCTACACCTTC,NA,TRBD1,TRBJ1-2,TRBV13
CASSLEGRYGYTF,TGTGCCAGCAGCTTAGAGGGGCGGTATGGCTACACCTTC,NA,NA,TRBJ1-2,TRBV13
CASTGRVPINEQFF,TGTGCCTCCACAGGACGGGTACCAATTAATGAGCAGTTCTTC,NA,NA,TRBJ2-1,TRBV19
CASTPGGVYGYTF,TGTGCCAGCACTCCAGGGGGTGTCTATGGCTACACCTTC,NA,TRBD1,TRBJ1-2,TRBV6-5
CASSFRGSGNTIYF,TGTGCCAGCAGTTTTAGGGGGTCTGGAAACACCATATATTTT,few,NA,TRBJ1-3,TRBV27
CASSQDGTELSYEQYF,TGCGCCAGCAGCCAAGATGGGACAGAGCTCTCCTACGAGCAGTACTTC,NA,TRBD1,TRBJ2-7,TRBV4-1
CASSLLPGLRETQYF,TGTGCCAGCAGCCTATTACCGGGACTAAGGGAGACCCAGTACTTC,NA,TRBD2,TRBJ2-5,TRBV5-6
CASSLRRGQGYTF,TGTGCCAGCAGCTTACGCAGGGGTCAAGGCTACACCTTC,NA,NA,TRBJ1-2,TRBV5-7
CASNPEPGQGFYGYTF,TGTGCCAGCAATCCCGAACCAGGACAGGGGTTTTATGGCTACACCTTC,once,TRBD1,TRBJ1-2,TRBV2
CASSRRGGEPQHF,TGTGCCAGCAGCCGGCGGGGGGGGGAGCCCCAGCATTTT,few,NA,TRBJ1-5,TRBV7-8
CASRKPSAGMNTEAFF,TGTGCCAGCAGAAAACCCTCAGCAGGGATGAACACTGAAGCTTTCTTT,NA,NA,TRBJ1-1,TRBV27
CASSQPWGGRSYNEQFF,TGTGCCAGCAGCCAACCTTGGGGGGGACGCTCCTACAATGAGCAGTTCTTC,NA,TRBD2,TRBJ2-1,TRBV2
CASSLGSGLAYNEQFF,TGCGCCAGCAGCTTGGGTTCGGGACTCGCCTACAATGAGCAGTTCTTC,NA,NA,TRBJ2-1,TRBV5-1
CASSPRGVRTEAFF,TGTGCCAGCAGCCCCCGGGGTGTTCGAACTGAAGCTTTCTTT,NA,NA,TRBJ1-1,TRBV9